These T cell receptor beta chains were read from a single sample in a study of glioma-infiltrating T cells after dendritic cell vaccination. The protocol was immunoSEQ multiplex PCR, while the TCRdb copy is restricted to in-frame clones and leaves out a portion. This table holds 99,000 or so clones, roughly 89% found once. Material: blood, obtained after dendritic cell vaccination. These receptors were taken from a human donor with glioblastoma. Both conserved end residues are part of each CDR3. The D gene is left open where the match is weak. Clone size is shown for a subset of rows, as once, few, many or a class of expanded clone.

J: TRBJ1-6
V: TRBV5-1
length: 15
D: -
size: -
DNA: TGCGCCAGCAGCTTGGGGGGCGGAAATAATTCCCCCCTCCACTTT
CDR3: CASSLGGGNNSPLHF

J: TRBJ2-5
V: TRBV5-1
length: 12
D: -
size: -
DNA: TGCGCCAGCAGCTTGAGAGGCGAGACCCAGTACTTC
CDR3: CASSLRGETQYF

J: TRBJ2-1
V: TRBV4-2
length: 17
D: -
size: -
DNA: TGTGCCAGCAGCCAAGATAGGCGTGCTAGCTCCTACAATGAGCAGTTCTTC
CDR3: CASSQDRRASSYNEQFF

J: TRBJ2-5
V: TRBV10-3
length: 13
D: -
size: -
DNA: TGTGCCATCAGTGAGTCGAGGGGGGAGACCCAGTACTTC
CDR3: CAISESRGETQYF

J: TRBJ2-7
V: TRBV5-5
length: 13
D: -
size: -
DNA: TGTGCCAGCAGCTCTTCGGGGAACTACGAGCAGTACTTC
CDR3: CASSSSGNYEQYF

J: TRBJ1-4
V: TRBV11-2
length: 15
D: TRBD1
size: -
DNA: TGTGCCAGCAGCTGGCGACAGGGCGGAGGTGAAAAACTGTTTTTT
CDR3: CASSWRQGGGEKLFF

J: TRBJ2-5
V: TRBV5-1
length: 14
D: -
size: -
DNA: TGCGCCAGCGGTTGGTCAGGACATCAAGAGACCCAGTACTTC
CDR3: CASGWSGHQETQYF

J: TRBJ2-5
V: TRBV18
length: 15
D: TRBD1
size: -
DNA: TGTGCCAGCTCACTTGGGACAGGGGCCCAAGAGACCCAGTACTTC
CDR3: CASSLGTGAQETQYF

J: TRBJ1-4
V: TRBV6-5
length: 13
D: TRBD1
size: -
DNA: TGTGCCAGCACTCGACAGGGTGGGGAAAAACTGTTTTTT
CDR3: CASTRQGGEKLFF

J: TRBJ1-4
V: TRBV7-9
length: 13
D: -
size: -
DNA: TGTGCCACCGAACAGGGCGAAAATGAAAAACTGTTTTTT
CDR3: CATEQGENEKLFF

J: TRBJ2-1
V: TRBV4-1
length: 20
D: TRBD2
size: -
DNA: TGCGCCACCGCCAAGATAGCGGGATCCAATCGGGGGGGCCTATACAATGAGCAGTTCTTC
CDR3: CATAKIAGSNRGGLYNEQFF

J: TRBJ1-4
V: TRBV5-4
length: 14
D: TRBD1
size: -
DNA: TGTGCCAGCAGCTATGACAGGGGGAATGAAAAACTGTTTTTT
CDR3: CASSYDRGNEKLFF

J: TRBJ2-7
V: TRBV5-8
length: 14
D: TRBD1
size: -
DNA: TGTGCCAGCAGCTTGGGGACAGGTCCCTACGAGCAGTACTTC
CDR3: CASSLGTGPYEQYF

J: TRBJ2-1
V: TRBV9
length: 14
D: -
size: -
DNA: TGTGCCAGCAGCCACGGGGGGCCTCTATGGGAGCAGTTCTTC
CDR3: CASSHGGPLWEQFF

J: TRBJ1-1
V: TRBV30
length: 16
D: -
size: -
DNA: TGTGCCTGGAGCCTAGCCCTCACAGGGTGGAGGACTGAAGCTTTCTTT
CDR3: CAWSLALTGWRTEAFF

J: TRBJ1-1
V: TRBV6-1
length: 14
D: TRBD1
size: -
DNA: TGTGCCAGCAGTGTCGAGACAGGGCGCACTGAAGCTTTCTTT
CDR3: CASSVETGRTEAFF

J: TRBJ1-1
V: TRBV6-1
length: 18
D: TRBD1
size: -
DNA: TGTGCCAGCAGTGGCCCGCCGGGACAGGGGAATATGAACACTGAAGCTTTCTTT
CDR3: CASSGPPGQGNMNTEAFF

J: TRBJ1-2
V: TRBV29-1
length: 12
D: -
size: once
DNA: TGCAGCGTCGAGGACAGTAACTATGGCTACACCTTC
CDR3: CSVEDSNYGYTF

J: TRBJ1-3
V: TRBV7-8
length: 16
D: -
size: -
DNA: TGTGCCAGCAGCTTATTAAGCGCGACAGGACGAAACACCATATATTTT
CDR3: CASSLLSATGRNTIYF

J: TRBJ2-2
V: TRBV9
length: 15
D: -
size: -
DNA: TGTGCCAGCAGCGCCAGGGGGGACAACACCGGGGAGCTGTTTTTT
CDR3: CASSARGDNTGELFF

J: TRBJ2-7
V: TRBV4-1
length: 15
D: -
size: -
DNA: TGCGCCAGCAGCCAAGGCGCGACAGGAGTAAGCGAGCAGTACTTC
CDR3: CASSQGATGVSEQYF

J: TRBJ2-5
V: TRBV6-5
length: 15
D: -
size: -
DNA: TGTGCCAGCAGTAACGACAGGCGGCTCCAAGAGACCCAGTACTTC
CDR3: CASSNDRRLQETQYF

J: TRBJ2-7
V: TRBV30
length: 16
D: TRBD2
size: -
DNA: TGTGCCTGGAGTGGCCCGTTGACTAGCGGGAGTAACGAGCAGTACTTC
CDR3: CAWSGPLTSGSNEQYF

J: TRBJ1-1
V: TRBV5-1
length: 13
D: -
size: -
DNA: TGCGCCAGCAGGGGTGGGCAGAACACTGAAGCTTTCTTT
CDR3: CASRGGQNTEAFF

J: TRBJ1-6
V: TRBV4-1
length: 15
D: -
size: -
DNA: TGCGCCAGCAGCCAAGCGAGCAGGGCCGATTCACCCCTCCACTTT
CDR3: CASSQASRADSPLHF

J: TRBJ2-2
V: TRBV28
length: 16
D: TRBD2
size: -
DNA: TGTGCCAGCAGTTCCTTAGCGGGGTGGACCTCCGGGGAGCTGTTTTTT
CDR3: CASSSLAGWTSGELFF

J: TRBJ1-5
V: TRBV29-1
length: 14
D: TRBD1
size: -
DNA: TGCAGCGTGACCGGACAGGATAGCAATCAGCCCCAGCATTTT
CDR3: CSVTGQDSNQPQHF

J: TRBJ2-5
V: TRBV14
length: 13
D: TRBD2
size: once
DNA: TGTGCCAGCAACCGTCTAGCGGAAGAGACCCAGTACTTC
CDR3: CASNRLAEETQYF

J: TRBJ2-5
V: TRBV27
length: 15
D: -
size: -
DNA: TGTGCCAGCGCGCGCGGCAGGGCCCACCAAGAGACCCAGTACTTC
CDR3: CASARGRAHQETQYF

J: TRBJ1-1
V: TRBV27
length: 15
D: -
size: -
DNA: TGTGCCAGCAGTTTAAACAGGGCAAGGTACACTGAAGCTTTCTTT
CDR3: CASSLNRARYTEAFF

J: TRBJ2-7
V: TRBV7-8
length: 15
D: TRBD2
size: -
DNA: TGTGCCAGCAGCTTAACTGGGCGGGGGGCCTACGAGCAGTACTTC
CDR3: CASSLTGRGAYEQYF

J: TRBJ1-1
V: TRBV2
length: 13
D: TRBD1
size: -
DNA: TGTGCCAGCATCGGACAGGGTGGAACTGAAGCTTTCTTT
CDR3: CASIGQGGTEAFF

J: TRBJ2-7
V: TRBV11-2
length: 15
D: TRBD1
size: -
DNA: TGTGCCAGCAGTTCAGCCGGGACAGGGGGCTACGAGCAGTACTTC
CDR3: CASSSAGTGGYEQYF

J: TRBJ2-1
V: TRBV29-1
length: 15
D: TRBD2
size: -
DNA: TGCAGCGTCGGAGCGGGGGGGCTTATGAAGAATGAGCAGTTCTTC
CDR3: CSVGAGGLMKNEQFF

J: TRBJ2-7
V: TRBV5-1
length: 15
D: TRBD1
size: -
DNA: TGCGCCAGCAGCAAACGCCAACCAGGGGGCTACGAGCAGTACTTC
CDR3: CASSKRQPGGYEQYF

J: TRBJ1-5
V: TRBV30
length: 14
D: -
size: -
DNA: TGTGCCTGGAGTGTACAGGGCGGCAATGGGCCCCAGCATTTT
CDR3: CAWSVQGGNGPQHF

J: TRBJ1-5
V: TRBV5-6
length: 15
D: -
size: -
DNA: TGTGCCAGCAGCCTGTGGGGGGGAAGCAATCAGCCCCAGCATTTT
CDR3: CASSLWGGSNQPQHF

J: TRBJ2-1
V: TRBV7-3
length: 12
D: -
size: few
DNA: TGTGCCAGCAGCTCTCGGGGAAATGAGCAGTTCTTC
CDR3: CASSSRGNEQFF

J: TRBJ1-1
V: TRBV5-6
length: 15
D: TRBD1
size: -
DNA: TGTGCCAGCAGCCCCCAGACAGGGGGTAACACTGAAGCTTTCTTT
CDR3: CASSPQTGGNTEAFF

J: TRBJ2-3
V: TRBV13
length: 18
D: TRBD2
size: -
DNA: TGTGCCAGCAGCTTAGGCCTTAGCGGGGGGGAACCAACAGATACGCAGTATTTT
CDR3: CASSLGLSGGEPTDTQYF

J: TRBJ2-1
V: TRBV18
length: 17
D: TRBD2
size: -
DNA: TGTGCCAGCTCACTAGGATTAGCGGGGGCCCTTTACAATGAGCAGTTCTTC
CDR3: CASSLGLAGALYNEQFF

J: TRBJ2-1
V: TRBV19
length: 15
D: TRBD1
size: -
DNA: TGTGCCAGTAGTATGAACAGGGGGGCCTACAATGAGCAGTTCTTC
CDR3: CASSMNRGAYNEQFF

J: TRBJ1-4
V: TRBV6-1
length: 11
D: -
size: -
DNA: TGTGCCAGCAGCACAGGGGAAAAACTGTTTTTT
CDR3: CASSTGEKLFF

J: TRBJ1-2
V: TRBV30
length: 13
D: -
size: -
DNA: TGTGCCTGGTCCCCAGGGATCGGCTATGGCTACACCTTC
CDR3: CAWSPGIGYGYTF

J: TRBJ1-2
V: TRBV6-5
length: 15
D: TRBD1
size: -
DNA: TGTGCCAGCAGGACAAGCTCAGGGGGCAGTAACGGCTACACCTTC
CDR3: CASRTSSGGSNGYTF

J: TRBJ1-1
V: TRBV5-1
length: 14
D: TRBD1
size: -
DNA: TGCGCCAGCAGCACCGGGACAGCGAACACTGAAGCTTTCTTT
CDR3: CASSTGTANTEAFF

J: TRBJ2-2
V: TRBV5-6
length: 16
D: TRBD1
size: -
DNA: TGTGCCAGCAGCTCGGGACAGACCGCGAACACCGGGGAGCTGTTTTTT
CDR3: CASSSGQTANTGELFF

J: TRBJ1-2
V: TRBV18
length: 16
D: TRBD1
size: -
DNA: TGTGCCAGCTCACAAGGACAAGACAGGGCCTCCTATGGCTACACCTTC
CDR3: CASSQGQDRASYGYTF

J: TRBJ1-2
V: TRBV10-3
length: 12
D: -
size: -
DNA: TGTGCCATCAGTGACACTAACTATGGCTACACCTTC
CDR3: CAISDTNYGYTF

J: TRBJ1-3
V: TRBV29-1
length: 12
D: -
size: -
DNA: TGCAGCGTCGCTACTCAGGGGCCAACCATATATTTT
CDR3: CSVATQGPTIYF

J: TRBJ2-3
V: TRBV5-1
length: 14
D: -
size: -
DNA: TGCGCCAGCAGCTTGGGCGCCCGCACAGATACGCAGTATTTT
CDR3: CASSLGARTDTQYF

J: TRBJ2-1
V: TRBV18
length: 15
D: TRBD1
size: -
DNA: TGTGCCAGCTCAGCCGGGACAGGGGCCTACAATGAGCAGTTCTTC
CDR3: CASSAGTGAYNEQFF